The rows below give T cell receptor beta chains drawn from one sample of a study of identical twins. Using its own MiXCR run on the 5' RACE reads, TCRdb lists one record per CDR3 protein. The table shows more than 1.5 million distinct CDR3 sequences, with about 30% occurring only once. The sequenced sample consisted of cord blood. These TCRs come from a newborn girl in good health. The CDR3 runs from the conserved cysteine through the conserved F or W. A D gene is named only where the DNA matches it firmly. Size is stated for part of the rows, as once, few or many counts, or as a class when the clone is expanded.

>few|.|TRBV20-1|TRBJ1-2|14
TGCAGTGCTAGAGACCGGTGGGCTAACTATGGCTACACCTTC
CSARDRWANYGYTF
>once|TRBD2|TRBV11-2|TRBJ2-7|16
TGTGCCAGCAGCTCCCAAAGCGGGAGGGCCTACAATGAGCAGTACTTC
CASSSQSGRAYNEQYF
>.|.|TRBV12-3/TRBV12-4|TRBJ1-1|14
TGTGCCAGCAGTTTAGACTACCCTCGGTGGGAAGCTTTCTTT
CASSLDYPRWEAFF
>.|.|TRBV5-1|TRBJ1-1|15
TGCGCCAGCAGCCGTACAGGAGCCATGAACACTGAAGCTTTCTTT
CASSRTGAMNTEAFF
>few|TRBD2|TRBV18|TRBJ2-1|15
TGTGCCAGCTCACCAACGGGACTAGCGTACAATGAGCAGTTCTTC
CASSPTGLAYNEQFF
>.|.|TRBV9|TRBJ2-7|14
TGTGTCAGCAGCCGAACCGGGGCAGCATACGAGCAGTACTTC
CVSSRTGAAYEQYF
>.|TRBD1|TRBV5-1|TRBJ2-3|16
TGCGCCAGCAGCAGAGCCTCAGGGGGCCGCGCAGATACGCAGTATTTT
CASSRASGGRADTQYF
>many|TRBD1|TRBV6-5|TRBJ1-5|15
TGTGCCAGCAGCGTGGACAGGGCTGGCAATCAGCCCCAGCATTTT
CASSVDRAGNQPQHF
>.|.|TRBV6-6|TRBJ2-7|15
TGTGCCAGCAGTTCCGTGACAGGACGAGACTACGAGCAGTACTTC
CASSSVTGRDYEQYF
>many|TRBD2|TRBV29-1|TRBJ2-3|14
TGCAGCGTTGTCCTAGCGGGTCCCACAGATACGCAGTATTTT
CSVVLAGPTDTQYF
>.|.|TRBV5-1|TRBJ2-5|14
TGCGCCAGCAGCTTGGAGGACACAGAAGAGACCCAGTACTTC
CASSLEDTEETQYF
>.|.|TRBV6-6|TRBJ1-5|15
TGTGCCAGCAGTTACTCAGGAGGGGTTTATCAGCCCCAGCATTTT
CASSYSGGVYQPQHF
>.|.|TRBV29-1|TRBJ2-1|11
TGCAGCGTTGAGGGACGATACGAGCAGTTCTTC
CSVEGRYEQFF
>few|TRBD1|TRBV6-1|TRBJ2-1|15
TGTGCCAGCAGTGACACCAGGGGGTTAGTTCGTAGGCAGTTCTTC
CASSDTRGLVRRQFF
>.|TRBD1|TRBV11-2|TRBJ1-3|16
TGTGCCAGCAGCTTATGGGGCAGGGGGCGCCGAAACACCATATATTTT
CASSLWGRGRRNTIYF
>few|.|TRBV15|TRBJ2-7|13
TGTGCCACAGCACCGGGGCATACCTACGAGCAGTACTTC
CATAPGHTYEQYF
>.|.|TRBV20-1|TRBJ1-1|12
TGCAGTGCTGACAGAGAGAACACTGAAGCTTTCTTT
CSADRENTEAFF
>few|.|TRBV11-2|TRBJ1-2|16
TGTGCCAGCAGCTCCCTCGGTCCGGGAGGGACCTATGGCTACACCTTC
CASSSLGPGGTYGYTF
>.|.|TRBV20-1|TRBJ2-1|11
TGCAGTGCTACGAAAGTCAATGAGCAGTTCTTC
CSATKVNEQFF
>few|TRBD2|TRBV20-1|TRBJ2-1|16
TGCAGTGCTAGCGAAGGGAGACTAGCGGTTTCCAATGAGCAGTTCTTC
CSASEGRLAVSNEQFF
>.|TRBD1|TRBV30|TRBJ2-5|17
TGTGCCTGGAGTGTTAGAAGGGACAGCGGCTTCAAAGAGACCCAGTACTTC
CAWSVRRDSGFKETQYF
>once|.|TRBV6-5|TRBJ1-5|16
TGTGCCAGCAGTTTACTCACTCAGATTAGCAATCAGCCCCAGCATTTT
CASSLLTQISNQPQHF
>.|.|TRBV15|TRBJ1-5|13
TGTGCCACCAGCAGAGATCTGAATCAGCCCCAGCATTTT
CATSRDLNQPQHF
>few|.|TRBV28|TRBJ1-6|17
TGTGCCAGCAGCCTCCCGGCTTCGGACAGCTATAATTCACCCCTCCACTTT
CASSLPASDSYNSPLHF
>many|TRBD2|TRBV6-5|TRBJ2-3|15
TGTGCCAGCAGGTACACTAGCGGGAGCACAGATACGCAGTATTTT
CASRYTSGSTDTQYF
>.|.|TRBV27|TRBJ2-5|15
TGTGCCAGCAGTTCCGACAGGCTAAGGTTGGAGACCCAGTACTTC
CASSSDRLRLETQYF
>.|TRBD2|TRBV12-3/TRBV12-4|TRBJ2-3|16
TGTGCCAGCAGTGCCAGACTAGCGGGGGGGCCGGATACGCAGTATTTT
CASSARLAGGPDTQYF
>.|.|TRBV20-1|TRBJ2-2|13
TGCAGTGCTAGAGTTAGCGGCGCGGGGGAGCTGTTTTTT
CSARVSGAGELFF